These 5 T cell receptor beta chains share one sample of origin, sequenced in a study of blood T cell repertoires in COVID-19. Produced via immunoSEQ multiplex PCR; TCRdb's table is partial and in-frame only. The sample gives 240,000 or so clones, 86% of which show up once; 6.2% is in the top ten. The source material was peripheral blood. All receptors derive from a man aged 55-75 years with acute or convalescent COVID-19.

This chain connects TRBV11-2 to TRBJ2-3; D might be TRBD1 (5 bases). In germline, CDR1 is SGHAT, CDR2 FQNNGV. V was trimmed by 2 bases and J by 5 bases, leaving 20 bases between them. This CDR3 has 17 amino acids. CDR3 in DNA: TGTGCCAGCAGCTTACCGTCCAAGGGCAGGGATGGAGATACGCAGTATTTT. Translation gives CASSLPSKGRDGDTQYF.

The genes are TRBV6-5 and TRBJ1-5; 7 bases agree with TRBD1. The CDR3 runs to 14 residues. Germline V CDR1 and CDR2: MNHEY, SVGAGI. Trimming took 8 bases from V and 6 from J; bases not matched to a gene: 10. CDR3 amino acids: CASFRQGLAQPQHF. CDR3 sequence (DNA): TGTGCCAGCTTCCGACAGGGCTTGGCTCAGCCCCAGCATTTT.

The chain employs TRBV4-3 and TRBJ2-5; D not resolved. The CDR3 runs to 14 residues. The V gene's germline CDR1 is LGHNA and CDR2 YSLEER. Between the trimmed V and J ends, which lost 0 bases and 5 bases, there was a span of 10 bases. CDR3 in DNA: TGCGCCAGCAGCCAAGATTTACTTAAGGAGACCCAGTACTTC. Encoded protein: CASSQDLLKETQYF.

V usage is TRBV19 and J usage is TRBJ2-3, with 7 bases aligning to TRBD2. Trimming took 3 bases from V and 2 from J; bases not matched to a gene: 5. CDR1 and CDR2 from the germline V gene are LNHDA and SQIVND (reference sequence). This CDR3 contains 15 residues. CDR3 bases: TGTGCCAGTAGTATTGGGAGGGGATCCACAGATACGCAGTATTTT. This encodes CASSIGRGSTDTQYF.

The CDR3 loop is CASSAPQGHEQYF. CDR3 DNA: TGTGCCAGCAGCGCCCCCCAGGGCCACGAGCAGTACTTC. This chain uses TRBV13 with TRBJ2-7; possible D gene TRBD1, 5 bases. The CDR3 covers 13 residues. CDR1 and CDR2 (germline): PRHDT, FYEKMQ (reference sequence). V was cut by 5 bases and J by 5 bases, with 13 bases left in between. Supplemented by reference TRBV13 and TRBJ2-7, the full variable domain reads AAGVIQSPRHLIKEKRETATLKCYPIPRHDTVYWYQQGPGQDPQFLISFYEKMQSDKGSIPDRFSAQQFSDYHSELNMSSLELGDSALYFCASSAPQGHEQYFGPGTRLTVT.